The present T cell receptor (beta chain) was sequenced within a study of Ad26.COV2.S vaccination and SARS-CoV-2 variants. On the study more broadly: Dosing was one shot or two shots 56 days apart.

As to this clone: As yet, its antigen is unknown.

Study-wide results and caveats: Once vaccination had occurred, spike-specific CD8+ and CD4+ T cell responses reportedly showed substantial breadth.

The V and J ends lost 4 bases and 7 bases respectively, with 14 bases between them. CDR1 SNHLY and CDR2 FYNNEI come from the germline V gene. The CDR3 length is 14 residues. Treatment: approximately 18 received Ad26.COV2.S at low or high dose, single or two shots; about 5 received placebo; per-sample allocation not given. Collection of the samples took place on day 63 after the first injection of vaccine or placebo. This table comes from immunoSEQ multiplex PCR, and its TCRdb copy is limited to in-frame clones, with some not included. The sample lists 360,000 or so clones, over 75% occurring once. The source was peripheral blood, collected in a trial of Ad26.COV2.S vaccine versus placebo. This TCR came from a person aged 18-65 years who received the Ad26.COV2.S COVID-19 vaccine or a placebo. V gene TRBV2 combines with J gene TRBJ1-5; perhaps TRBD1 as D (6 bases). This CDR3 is CASSGGLHEQPQHF. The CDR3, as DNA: TGTGCCAGCAGTGGGGGGCTACATGAGCAGCCCCAGCATTTT. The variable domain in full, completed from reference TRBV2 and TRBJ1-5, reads EPEVTQTPSHQVTQMGQEVILRCVPISNHLYFYWYRQILGQKVEFLVSFYNNEISEKSEIFDDQFSVERPDGSNFTLKIRSTKLEDSAMYFCASSGGLHEQPQHFGDGTRLSIL.